The 22 T cell receptor beta chains below were found in one sample sequenced in a study of blood T cells in healthy people across ages. Primers used in a second PCR of about 7 to 12 cycles were a sample-barcoded 5' primer and a J-beta primer mix. TCRdb reanalysed the 5' RACE reads using MiXCR and keeps one entry per CDR3 protein. The data hold about 970,000 distinct CDR3 sequences, with 51% observed a single time. The source material was blood. These receptors were taken from a woman aged 55-70 years in good health.

This clonotype showed up many times. The junction does not match germline at one end; this may be a read error. This sequence joins TRBV12-3 or TRBV12-4 and TRBJ2-7; 10 nucleotides match TRBD2. This CDR3 comprises 14 residues. The CDR3 region has the DNA TGTGCCAGCAGATTAGCGGGAGGACCCTACGAGCAGTACTTC. Its translation is CASRLAGGPYEQYF.

This sequence joins TRBV5-1 and TRBJ2-5; D unresolved. TRBJ2-7 matches the DNA end more closely, so the J call is doubtful. The CDR3 extends over 15 amino acids. Germline V gene data show CDR1 as SGHRS and CDR2 as YFSETQ. This CDR3 reads CASSLGPLTVDEQYF. CDR3 bases: TGCGCCAGCAGCTTAGGACCCTTGACGGTTGACGAGCAGTACTTC.

The chain employs TRBV15 and TRBJ1-5; D remains unclear. CDR3 size: 14 residues. The germline V gene has CDR1 LNHNV and CDR2 YYDKDF (reference sequence). V lost 0 bases and J 6 bases, leaving 9 bases between the germline ends. The CDR3 DNA reads TGTGCCACCAGCAGAGAATTGTGGGGTCAGCCCCAGCATTTT. Its translation is CATSRELWGQPQHF.

The chain employs TRBV29-1 and TRBJ1-2; D is perhaps TRBD1 (5 bases). Trimming removed 4 bases at V and 7 bases at J, with 13 bases between. Germline V gene lookup returns CDR1 SQVTM and CDR2 ANQGSEA. CDR3 length: 12 amino acids. CDR3 region: CSVVGPMVGYTF. Written as DNA, the CDR3 is TGCAGCGTTGTGGGGCCAATGGTTGGCTACACCTTC.

The chain employs TRBV2 and TRBJ2-4; 9 bases agree with TRBD1. TRBJ2-7 explains the end of the DNA better; the J call may be wrong. This CDR3 is 14 amino acids long. The germline V gene encodes CDR1 SNHLY and CDR2 FYNNEI. CDR3 residues: CASRRRTGEYEQYF. DNA for the CDR3: TGTGCCAGCAGGAGAAGGACAGGGGAGTACGAGCAGTACTTC.

The genes are TRBV7-2 and TRBJ2-5, with 8 positions matching TRBD2. The CDR3 has 14 residues. Per the germline V gene, CDR1 is SGHTA and CDR2 is FQGNSA. Trimming at V came to 0 bases and at J to 7 bases, leaving 4 bases not matched to a gene. The CDR3 region is CASSLAGLVATQYF. The CDR3 bases are TGTGCCAGCAGCTTAGCGGGACTAGTGGCGACCCAGTACTTC.

This clonotype has ten or more counts. The chain employs TRBV28 and TRBJ2-7; D gene ambiguous. The CDR3 totals 11 residues. CDR1 and CDR2 from the germline V gene are MDHEN and SYDVKM. Deletions cut 6 bases from V and 3 bases from J, with 6 bases between. The CDR3 DNA sequence: TGTGCCAGCAGCAGACTCTACGAGCAGTACTTC. Its protein product is CASSRLYEQYF.

This clonotype was detected only a few times. This chain connects TRBV27 to TRBJ1-4, with D tentatively TRBD1 (6 bases). The germline gives CDR1 MNHEY, CDR2 SMNVEV (reference sequence). Trimming stripped 2 bases from V and 6 bases from J, with 10 bases between. CDR3 length equals 14 residues. CDR3 region: CASSLRTADEKLFF. CDR3 DNA sequence: TGTGCCAGCAGTTTAAGGACAGCCGATGAAAAACTGTTTTTT.

The V gene is TRBV7-2, the J gene TRBJ2-1; D may be TRBD1 (5 bases). Between the trimmed V and J ends, which lost 3 bases and 6 bases, there was a span of 15 bases. CDR1 and CDR2 (germline): SGHTA, FQGNSA. The CDR3 loop spans 15 amino acids. CDR3 nucleotides: TGTGCCAGCAGCTTCGAGGCAGGGTATAGCAATGAGCAGTTCTTC. Its translation: CASSFEAGYSNEQFF. Together with reference TRBV7-2 and TRBJ2-1, the CDR3 gives the full variable domain: GAGVSQSPSNKVTEKGKDVELRCDPISGHTALYWYRQSLGQGLEFLIYFQGNSAPDKSGLPSDRFSAERTGGSVSTLTIQRTQQEDSAVYLCASSFEAGYSNEQFFGPGTRLTVL.

The chain uses TRBV4-3 and TRBJ2-5; the D call may be TRBD1 or TRBD2 (6 bases each). Germline V CDR1 and CDR2: LGHNA, YSLEER. The CDR3 contains 17 residues. The V end was cut by 4 bases, the J end by 11 bases, with 29 bases between. The CDR3 protein is CASSLTGTRLGGNEQYF. The CDR3 DNA reads as TGCGCCAGCAGCCTAACCGGGACAAGACTAGGGGGGAATGAGCAGTACTTC.

This chain links TRBV7-9 with TRBJ2-3, with TRBD2 as a possible D gene (6 bases). CDR3 size: 15 residues. Germline lookup yields CDR1 SEHNR and CDR2 FQNEAQ (reference sequence). V was clipped by 3 bases and J by 2 bases, with 12 bases between them. The CDR3 DNA reads as TGTGCCAGCAGCTTGGCTAGCGCCTCCACAGATACGCAGTATTTT. Translated, it gives CASSLASASTDTQYF.

This clonotype showed up just a few times. The rearrangement links TRBV5-1 to TRBJ2-7; 12 bases line up with TRBD2. Trimming removed 3 bases from V and 6 bases from J; junction bases left unmatched: 10. The CDR3 is made up of 16 amino acids. Germline CDR1 reads SGHRS; CDR2 reads YFSETQ. The CDR3 protein is CASSSGLAGSFGEQYF. The CDR3 DNA reads TGCGCCAGCAGCTCCGGACTAGCGGGATCGTTCGGCGAGCAGTACTTC.

The J gene is TRBJ2-3, the V gene TRBV4-3; TRBD1 is a possible D gene (5 bases). The V and J ends lost 2 bases and 0 bases respectively, with 12 bases between them. The CDR3 is 16 residues long. CDR1 and CDR2 (germline): LGHNA, YSLEER. CDR3 sequence reads: CASSQISPGSTDTQYF. CDR3 nucleotide sequence: TGCGCCAGCAGCCAAATCTCCCCAGGGAGCACAGATACGCAGTATTTT.

With respect to this clonotype: A much larger clone lies a single base off, so this may be a read error. The chain joins TRBV29-1 to TRBJ2-3, with D possibly matching TRBD2 (5 bases). CDR3 size: 12 residues. Germline V gene data show CDR1 as SQVTM and CDR2 as ANQGSEA. DNA of the CDR3: TGCAGCGTTGGACCTAGCACAGATGCGCAGTATTTT. Its translation: CSVGPSTDAQYF.

The chain recombines TRBV7-9 with TRBJ2-4; tentative D call: TRBD1 (6 bases). Germline V CDR1 and CDR2: SEHNR, FQNEAQ (reference sequence). There are 14 residues in the CDR3. With 5 bases removed from V and 6 bases from J, the gap between germline ends came to 14 bases. In nucleotides, the CDR3 is TGTGCCAGCAGCCTACAGGGTGGGGGAAACATTCAGTACTTC. The encoded protein is CASSLQGGGNIQYF.

This chain connects TRBV7-8 to TRBJ2-3; D may be TRBD2 (7 bases). Trimming took 4 bases from V and 5 from J, leaving 19 bases between them. Germline CDR1 and CDR2: SGHVS and FQNEAQ. The CDR3 extends over 16 amino acids. In nucleotides, the CDR3 is TGTGCCAGCAGCTCACACCGGGGGGCAGGGGTAGATACGCAGTATTTT. It is translated as CASSSHRGAGVDTQYF.

The V gene is TRBV12-3 or TRBV12-4, the J gene TRBJ2-5, with TRBD1 matching 10 bases. The CDR3 sequence is 15 residues long. V gave up 6 bases and J gave up 11 bases; unmatched junction bases: 15. The CDR3 sequence: CASRTAGTGVLGQYF. CDR3 coding DNA: TGTGCCAGCAGAACAGCCGGGACAGGGGTTCTCGGGCAGTACTTC.

This clonotype was seen a few times. V usage is TRBV28 and J usage is TRBJ2-5; D tentatively reads TRBD1 or TRBD2 (5 bases each). TRBJ2-7 explains the end of the DNA better; the J call may be wrong. The CDR3 loop spans 16 amino acids. CDR1 is MDHEN, CDR2 SYDVKM, per germline. This chain's CDR3 is CASRDGPGGDRYEQYF. The CDR3 DNA reads TGTGCCAGCAGGGATGGTCCCGGTGGGGACCGATACGAGCAGTACTTC.

This clonotype was seen more than once but under ten times. V and J are TRBV4-1 and TRBJ2-7; D gene ambiguous. Germline CDR1 is MGHRA and CDR2 is YSYEKL. Deletions cut 3 bases from V and 2 bases from J, with 17 bases between. This CDR3 has 16 residues. CDR3 bases: TGCGCCAGCAGCCACAGCATCCGTCCTACGGCCTACGAGCAGTACTTC. Translated: CASSHSIRPTAYEQYF.

This clonotype was counted only a few times. The rearrangement uses TRBV20-1 and TRBJ2-5; the D gene is possibly TRBD2 (6 bases). V was trimmed by 0 bases and J by 5 bases, leaving 25 bases between them. Germline V CDR1 and CDR2: DFQATT, SNEGSKA (reference sequence). This CDR3 region has 18 residues. This chain's CDR3 is CSARDLSGVSGGLETQYF. CDR3 DNA: TGCAGTGCTAGAGATTTATCGGGGGTTAGCGGCGGGCTGGAGACCCAGTACTTC.

Remarks on this clonotype: At one end the junction does not follow the germline gene, possibly because of a read error. The CDR3 bases are TGCAGTGCCAGAGCTGGCTACACCTTC. Its protein product is CSARAGYTF. The chain has TRBV20-1 and TRBJ1-2; D gene uncertain. CDR1 and CDR2 (germline): DFQATT, SNEGSKA (reference sequence). The CDR3 is 9 amino acids.

The chain joins TRBV4-1 to TRBJ2-3, with 7 bases matching TRBD2. The junction had 3 bases not matched to a gene; V was cut back by 3 bases and J by 3 bases. The CDR3 is made up of 14 amino acids. In germline, CDR1 is MGHRA, CDR2 YSYEKL. CDR3 DNA sequence: TGCGCCAGCAGCCAGACTAGCTGGACAGATACGCAGTATTTT. Translating gives CASSQTSWTDTQYF.